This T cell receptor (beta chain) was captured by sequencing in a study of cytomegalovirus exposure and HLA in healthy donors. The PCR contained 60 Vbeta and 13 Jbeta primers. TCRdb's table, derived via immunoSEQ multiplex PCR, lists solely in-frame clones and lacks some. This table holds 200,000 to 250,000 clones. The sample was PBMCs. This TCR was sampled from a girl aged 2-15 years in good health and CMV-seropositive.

CDR3 region: CAWSLGGGADTQYF. The CDR3 region has the DNA TGTGCCTGGTCCTTGGGCGGGGGGGCAGATACGCAGTATTTT. V and J are TRBV30 and TRBJ2-3; 9 bases line up with TRBD2. V was clipped by 5 bases and J by 4 bases; unmatched bases: 7. The CDR3 spans 14 residues. Germline V gene data show CDR1 as GTSNPN and CDR2 as SVGIG (reference sequence).